The 16 T cell receptor beta chains below were found in one sample sequenced in a study of blood T cell repertoires in COVID-19. Using immunoSEQ multiplex PCR, the repertoire was profiled, and TCRdb retains in-frame clones only, with some absent. The sample shows approximately 300,000 clones, approximately 86% of them seen only once. Sequencing was performed on PBMCs or T cells enriched from blood (not recorded which). All receptors come from a young woman who had recovered from COVID-19.

This chain joins TRBV5-1 and TRBJ2-1; 10 bases line up with TRBD2. V dropped 4 bases and J dropped 7; count of bases not matched to a gene: 11. Germline-derived CDR1 and CDR2 are SGHRS and YFSETQ. This CDR3 is 16 amino acids long. CDR3 amino acids: CASSASASGRMNEQFF. The CDR3 nucleotides read TGCGCCAGCAGCGCCAGTGCTAGCGGGAGAATGAATGAGCAGTTCTTC.

The V call is TRBV19, the J call TRBJ1-5; D remains unclear. The CDR3 contains 16 residues. V lost 3 bases, J lost 0 bases, and 12 bases lay in between. Germline V gene lookup returns CDR1 LNHDA and CDR2 SQIVND (reference sequence). The CDR3 DNA reads as TGTGCCAGTAGTATTGGATTGAGGCTTAGCAATCAGCCCCAGCATTTT. This codes for CASSIGLRLSNQPQHF.

This clone was seen a single time. The chain carries TRBV4-1 and TRBJ1-5; D remains unclear. V was clipped by 1 base and J by 9 bases, with 22 bases between them. This CDR3 comprises 17 residues. Germline assignment: CDR1 MGHRA and CDR2 YSYEKL. The CDR3 nucleotides read TGCGCCAGCAGCCAAGGATTTGAGACCGATCACTATCTGCCCCAGCATTTT. As protein: CASSQGFETDHYLPQHF.

CDR3 bases: TGTGCCAGCAGCTTAGGCGGCCCTAGCAATCAGCCCCAGCATTTT. It is translated as CASSLGGPSNQPQHF. The chain carries TRBV5-5 and TRBJ1-5, with D unresolved. Germline CDR1 SGHKS, CDR2 YYEKEE (reference sequence). The CDR3 is made up of 15 amino acids. With 2 bases removed from V and 0 bases from J, the gap between germline ends came to 9 bases.

The chain combines TRBV18 with TRBJ1-4; TRBD1 agrees at 7 bases. Germline V gives CDR1 KGHSH, CDR2 LQKENI. Germline trimming cut 8 bases from V and 8 bases from J; bases unmatched to any gene: 8. This CDR3 spans 13 amino acids. The CDR3 DNA sequence: TGTGCCAGCCGAGGGACAGAAAAGGAAAAACTGTTTTTT. It codes for CASRGTEKEKLFF.

The rearrangement joins TRBV11-3 to TRBJ2-1; D perhaps matches TRBD1 (6 bases). This CDR3 region has 17 residues. Trimming took 3 bases from V and 6 from J, leaving 21 bases between them. Germline CDR1 reads SGHNT; CDR2 reads YENEEA. The CDR3 here is CASSFPENPFRGNEQFF. CDR3 sequence (DNA): TGTGCCAGCAGCTTCCCCGAGAACCCTTTCAGGGGCAATGAGCAGTTCTTC. Combining the CDR3 with reference TRBV11-3 and TRBJ2-1 gives the whole variable domain EAGVVQSPRYKIIEKKQPVAFWCNPISGHNTLYWYLQNLGQGPELLIRYENEEAVDDSQLPKDRFSAERLKGVDSTLKIQPAELGDSAVYLCASSFPENPFRGNEQFFGPGTRLTVL.

The genes are TRBV2 and TRBJ1-2; 7 positions agree with TRBD1. The CDR3 sequence is 15 residues long. Germline V gene sequence: CDR1 SNHLY, CDR2 FYNNEI. After removal of 5 bases from V and 7 bases from J, the junction contained 13 bases not matched to a gene. The CDR3 is CASSPPLDRAGGYTF. DNA for the CDR3: TGTGCCAGCAGTCCTCCCCTTGACAGGGCTGGTGGCTACACCTTC. The entire variable domain, with the rest obtained from reference TRBV2 and TRBJ1-2, is as follows: EPEVTQTPSHQVTQMGQEVILRCVPISNHLYFYWYRQILGQKVEFLVSFYNNEISEKSEIFDDQFSVERPDGSNFTLKIRSTKLEDSAMYFCASSPPLDRAGGYTFGSGTRLTVV.

The chain uses TRBV25-1 and TRBJ1-6; D is possibly TRBD1 (5 bases). V dropped 4 bases and J dropped 10 bases, with 14 bases sitting between them. The CDR3 contains 14 residues. Germline lookup yields CDR1 MGHDK and CDR2 SYGVNS. The CDR3 DNA reads TGTGCCAGCAGTGTGGCACAGGTAGAATCACCCCTCCACTTT. Residues: CASSVAQVESPLHF.

The rearrangement links TRBV7-2 to TRBJ2-7, with TRBD2 matching 12 bases. The length of the CDR3 is 15 residues. Trimming took 5 bases from V and 6 from J; bases not matched to a gene: 8. Per the germline V gene, CDR1 is SGHTA and CDR2 is FQGNSA. CDR3 sequence reads: CASSPSGGELGEQYF. The CDR3 DNA reads as TGTGCCAGCAGCCCTAGCGGGGGGGAACTTGGCGAGCAGTACTTC.

The gene calls are TRBV5-1 and TRBJ1-1; D is unresolved. V lost 0 bases and J 0 bases, leaving 12 bases between the germline ends. Per germline, CDR1 SGHRS and CDR2 YFSETQ. The CDR3 totals 16 residues. CDR3 coding DNA: TGCGCCAGCAGCTTGGTGGGCAACCTCATGAACACTGAAGCTTTCTTT. Translation: CASSLVGNLMNTEAFF.

This chain joins TRBV11-2 and TRBJ2-5; possibly TRBD2 for D (5 bases). The CDR3 runs 14 residues. Trimming took off 1 base at V and 9 bases at J, with 15 bases between the two ends. The germline CDR1 and CDR2 sequences are SGHAT and FQNNGV. The CDR3 protein is CASSLGEGWKAQYF. CDR3 DNA: TGTGCCAGCAGCTTAGGAGAGGGCTGGAAGGCCCAGTACTTC.

In DNA, the CDR3 is TGTGCCGGTAGACAGGGGAGGACCGGGGAGCTGTTTTTT. This encodes CAGRQGRTGELFF. The chain has TRBV10-3 and TRBJ2-2; 8 bases fit TRBD1. CDR3 size: 13 residues. Germline assignment: CDR1 ENHRY and CDR2 SYGVKD. The V and J ends lost 11 bases and 5 bases, in that order; junction bases with no gene match: 7.

This clone was picked up a small number of times. The rearrangement joins TRBV5-6 to TRBJ2-5; 9 positions agree with TRBD1. Germline V gene sequence: CDR1 SGHDT, CDR2 YYEEEE. This CDR3 has 14 residues. The junction had 8 bases not matched to a gene; V was cut back by 6 bases and J by 5 bases. For the CDR3, the DNA is TGTGCCAGCACATTGGGACAGGGCAGCGAGACCCAGTACTTC. Protein product: CASTLGQGSETQYF.

The J gene is TRBJ1-2, the V gene TRBV10-3; D is perhaps TRBD1 (5 bases). V lost 9 bases, J lost 7 bases, and 24 bases lay in between. Germline V gene lookup returns CDR1 ENHRY and CDR2 SYGVKD. The CDR3 runs to 15 residues. CDR3 in DNA: TGTGCCATTTTCGGTGGGGCGCGTGTGGTGGGTGGCTACACCTTC. Its protein product is CAIFGGARVVGGYTF.

V usage is TRBV7-2 and J usage is TRBJ1-2; TRBD1 agrees at 7 bases. V dropped 4 bases and J dropped 4; count of bases not matched to a gene: 6. This CDR3 contains 14 residues. Looked up from germline, CDR1 is SGHTA and CDR2 is FQGNSA. CDR3 loop: CASSSRQGGYGYTF. CDR3 in DNA: TGTGCCAGCAGCTCTCGACAGGGTGGCTATGGCTACACCTTC.

CDR3 in amino acids: CASSLELAGYYEQYF. The CDR3 DNA sequence: TGCGCCAGCAGCTTGGAGCTAGCGGGTTACTACGAGCAGTACTTC. This chain connects TRBV5-1 to TRBJ2-7; 8 positions match TRBD2. The CDR3 has 15 residues. V dropped 0 bases and J dropped 3; count of bases not matched to a gene: 5. CDR1 SGHRS and CDR2 YFSETQ come from the germline V gene.